What follows are 3 T cell receptor beta chains derived from one specimen sequenced in a study of blood T cell repertoires in COVID-19. Sequencing used immunoSEQ multiplex PCR; TCRdb keeps in-frame clones, though not all of them. Found here are a few hundred thousand clones, 70% to 90% of them singletons; the top ten hold 0.7% to 0.9%. The sequencing sample was made of peripheral blood. These receptor sequences come from a human donor with COVID-19, enrolled during active disease. The donor label of this sample is uncertain.

The chain carries TRBV6-2 or TRBV6-3 and TRBJ2-7, with TRBD1 matching over 7 bases. J was trimmed by 1 base and V by 5 bases; bases with no gene match: 8. The CDR3 is made up of 15 amino acids. Germline CDR1 MNHEY, CDR2 SVGEGT. CDR3: CASSQTGTASYEQYF. Written as DNA, the CDR3 is TGTGCCAGCAGTCAAACCGGGACAGCTTCCTACGAGCAGTACTTC.

The chain has TRBV5-8 and TRBJ1-5, with TRBD1 matching 7 bases. There are 16 residues in the CDR3. CDR1 is SGHTS, CDR2 YDEGEE, per germline. Trimming cost V 4 bases and J 0 bases; bases outside gene matches: 7. The CDR3 DNA reads TGTGCCAGCAGCCGACGACAGGGTTATAGCAATCAGCCCCAGCATTTT. Translation: CASSRRQGYSNQPQHF.

The V and J genes are TRBV6-5 and TRBJ1-2; D might be TRBD1 (5 bases). Trimming shortened V by 11 bases and J by 1 base, and 20 bases separated the two germline ends. The germline V gene has CDR1 MNHEY and CDR2 SVGAGI. The CDR3 sequence is 15 residues long. The CDR3 sequence: CASLGGRGFNYGYTF. The DNA of the CDR3 is TGTGCCTCCTTGGGGGGAAGGGGCTTTAACTATGGCTACACCTTC.